These T cell receptor beta chains were read from a single sample in a study of T-cell reconstitution after alpha-beta-depleted transplantation in children. TCRdb re-analysed the PCR reads in MiXCR, keeping a single row per CDR3 protein. The sample gives hundreds of thousands of distinct CDR3 sequences, about an eighth of which show up once; around 2.2% is in the top ten. This specimen consisted of PBMCs, mostly from graft donor cells, obtained 360 days after TCRalphabeta/CD19-depleted stem cell transplant. The source of these receptors is a male patient aged 10 to 17 who had a stem cell transplant for acute myeloid leukemia, so the T cells may come from the graft donor. The CDR3 runs from the conserved cysteine through the conserved F or W. A D gene is named only where the DNA matches it firmly. The listing skips clone size in some rows; elsewhere it reads once, few, many or a size class.

v_call	j_call	clone_size	d_call	cdr3_aa	cdr3_nt
TRBV7-6	TRBJ2-7	few	TRBD2	CASSPGLAGGRVYEQYF	TGTGCCAGCAGCCCGGGACTAGCGGGAGGAAGGGTCTACGAGCAGTACTTC
TRBV29-1	TRBJ2-1	few	TRBD2	CSARIGGSSYNEQFF	TGCAGCGCTAGGATTGGCGGGAGCTCCTACAATGAGCAGTTCTTC
TRBV7-2	TRBJ2-1	many	TRBD1	CASSLGPYRGRDNEQFF	TGTGCCAGCAGCCTAGGCCCTTACAGGGGTCGGGACAATGAGCAGTTCTTC
TRBV29-1	TRBJ2-5	many	NA	CSVEGEGQTETQYF	TGCAGCGTTGAGGGGGAGGGACAGACAGAGACCCAGTACTTC
TRBV14	TRBJ2-1	many	TRBD1	CASSQGYGTGMWDEQFF	TGTGCCAGCAGCCAAGGTTACGGGACAGGGATGTGGGATGAGCAGTTCTTC
TRBV28	TRBJ2-3	few	NA	CASSLLSLQDTQYF	TGTGCCAGCAGTCTTCTAAGCCTCCAGGATACGCAGTATTTT
TRBV21-1	TRBJ2-1	many	NA	CASTKERAPGGFF	TGTGCCAGCACCAAAGAACGGGCCCCCGGGGGGTTCTTC
TRBV6-5	TRBJ2-7	few	TRBD1	CASSYWSGGIQEQYF	TGTGCCAGCAGTTACTGGTCAGGGGGAATCCAGGAGCAGTACTTC
TRBV29-1	TRBJ1-1	many	NA	CSSRTAMNTEAFF	TGCAGCTCCCGGACAGCCATGAACACTGAAGCTTTCTTT
TRBV7-3	TRBJ2-3	NA	TRBD2	CASSPGLAGYASTDTQYF	TGTGCCAGCAGCCCGGGGCTAGCGGGGTATGCTAGCACAGATACGCAGTATTTT
TRBV20-1	TRBJ2-5	few	NA	CSARERPPRETQYF	TGCAGTGCTAGGGAGCGACCCCCGAGGGAGACCCAGTACTTC
TRBV7-8	TRBJ2-2	many	NA	CASSLGFQGTGELFF	TGTGCCAGCAGCCTCGGGTTTCAGGGGACCGGGGAGCTGTTTTTT
TRBV7-6	TRBJ2-3	few	NA	CASSTEDTQYF	TGTGCCAGCAGCACAGAGGATACGCAGTATTTT
TRBV28	TRBJ2-7	NA	TRBD2	CASVAGVDEQYF	TGTGCCAGCGTAGCGGGAGTTGACGAGCAGTACTTC
TRBV24-1	TRBJ2-3	NA	TRBD1	CATSDFAGQGVRATQYF	TGTGCCACCAGTGATTTTGCGGGACAGGGGGTTCGAGCTACGCAGTATTTT
TRBV20-1	TRBJ1-2	NA	TRBD1	CSASQGPGQGSRGYTF	TGCAGTGCTAGTCAGGGGCCGGGACAGGGGTCCCGCGGCTACACCTTC
TRBV20-1	TRBJ1-6	few	NA	CSAMTFEDSPLHF	TGCAGTGCTATGACTTTTGAGGATTCACCCCTCCACTTT
TRBV12-3/TRBV12-4	TRBJ2-7	NA	TRBD1	CASGTGQGYEQYF	TGTGCCAGCGGAACAGGACAGGGCTACGAGCAGTACTTC
TRBV12-3/TRBV12-4	TRBJ2-6	many	NA	CASSSGLFGANVLTF	TGTGCCAGCAGTTCCGGGCTCTTTGGGGCCAACGTCCTGACTTTC
TRBV27	TRBJ1-5	NA	NA	CASSPYRPNHNQPQHF	TGTGCCAGCAGTCCGTACAGACCGAACCACAATCAGCCCCAGCATTTT
TRBV20-1	TRBJ2-3	NA	NA	CSATIVQSTDTQYF	TGCAGTGCTACCATAGTTCAGAGCACAGATACGCAGTATTTT
TRBV20-1	TRBJ2-3	NA	TRBD1	CSARVETGGSDTQYF	TGCAGTGCTAGAGTCGAGACAGGGGGTTCAGATACGCAGTATTTT
TRBV5-1	TRBJ2-7	many	NA	CASSLARSSYEQYF	TGCGCCAGCAGCTTGGCGCGGAGCTCCTACGAGCAGTACTTC
TRBV20-1	TRBJ2-7	NA	TRBD2	CSARPPGLAGGPVYEQYF	TGCAGTGCTAGGCCCCCGGGACTAGCGGGAGGGCCCGTTTACGAGCAGTACTTC
TRBV4-2	TRBJ2-7	NA	TRBD2	CASSQRREGNEQYF	TGTGCCAGCAGCCAACGGCGGGAGGGGAACGAGCAGTACTTC
TRBV11-2	TRBJ2-1	NA	NA	CASSEGGAESAQFF	TGTGCCAGCAGCGAGGGAGGCGCAGAGTCCGCGCAGTTCTTC